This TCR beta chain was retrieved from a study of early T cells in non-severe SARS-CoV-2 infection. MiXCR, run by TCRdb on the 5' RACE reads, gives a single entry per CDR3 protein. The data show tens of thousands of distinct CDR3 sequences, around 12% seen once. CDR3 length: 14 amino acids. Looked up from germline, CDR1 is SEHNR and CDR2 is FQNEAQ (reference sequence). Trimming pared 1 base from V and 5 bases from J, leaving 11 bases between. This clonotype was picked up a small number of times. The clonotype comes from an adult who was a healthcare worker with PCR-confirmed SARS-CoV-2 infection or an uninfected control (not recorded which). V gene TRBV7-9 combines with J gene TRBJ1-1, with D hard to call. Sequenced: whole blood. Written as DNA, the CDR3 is TGTGCCAGCAGCTTAGATAAGAGTATTACTGAAGCTTTCTTT. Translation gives CASSLDKSITEAFF.